This T cell receptor (beta chain) was retrieved from a study of regulatory T cells in long-lasting Graves disease. Only a few counts were recorded for this clonotype. Construction of the TCR beta libraries employed iRepertoire HTBI primers in conjunction with Arm-PCR of CDR3 regions. From the multiplex PCR reads, TCRdb called clonotypes with MiXCR, one entry per CDR3 protein. The top ten hold around 7.6% of the sample, which has around 450,000 distinct CDR3 sequences, 15% seen once. The CDR3 sequence is 14 residues long. Germline loops: CDR1 SGDLS, CDR2 YYNGEE. With 0 bases clipped from V and 5 bases from J, the junction kept 4 bases outside the gene matches. As to time point: newly diagnosed GD, antithyroid drugs for less than 3 months. The authors made the TCR library using RNA they extracted from PBMCs. The sample also formed part of further work on T cells in Graves' hyperthyroidism and ophthalmopathy. Per that study: Patients were excluded because of uncontrolled infection, other autoimmune disease, pregnancy or lactation. The primer set for the first-round RT-PCR of the TCR CDR3 was HTBI.

The V call is TRBV9, the J call TRBJ2-7; 8 bases map to TRBD2. This TCR derives from a woman between 35 and 50 years old with Graves disease. The sequencing used peripheral blood mononuclear cells (PBMCs), collected at new diagnosis, from a patient treated with antithyroid drugs. The CDR3 loop is CASSVAPGRDEQYF. The CDR3 DNA is TGTGCCAGCAGCGTAGCCCCCGGGAGGGACGAGCAGTACTTC.